One sample yielded the 14 T cell receptor beta chains listed below, sequenced in a study of cytomegalovirus exposure and HLA in healthy donors. With 60 Vbeta and 13 Jbeta primers, the PCR was carried out. Profiled with immunoSEQ multiplex PCR; TCRdb holds only in-frame clones, not every one. The sample contains about 220,000 clones, more than 65% of which appear only once. Sequences were obtained from PBMCs. These TCRs come from a man younger than 35 in good health and CMV-seronegative.

The chain employs TRBV28 and TRBJ2-5; D is undetermined. Judging by the DNA end, TRBJ2-7 fits better; the J call may be wrong. Per germline, CDR1 MDHEN and CDR2 SYDVKM. The CDR3 runs 13 residues. The CDR3 DNA is TGTGCCAGCAGTTTTGTCGCAGGCTACGAGCAGTACTTC. It yields the protein CASSFVAGYEQYF.

The chain links TRBV5-4 to TRBJ2-7, with 9 bases aligning to TRBD2. The germline gives CDR1 SGHNT, CDR2 YYREEE (reference sequence). The CDR3 runs 17 residues. With 3 bases clipped from V and 2 bases from J, the junction kept 12 bases outside the gene matches. CDR3 bases: TGTGCCAGCAGCTCAGTCTCCCTGGCTAGCGGGACCTACGAGCAGTACTTC. Translation gives CASSSVSLASGTYEQYF. The full variable domain, rest sourced from reference TRBV5-4 and TRBJ2-7, is ETGVTQSPTHLIKTRGQQVTLRCSSQSGHNTVSWYQQALGQGPQFIFQYYREEENGRGNFPPRFSGLQFPNYSSELNVNALELDDSALYLCASSSVSLASGTYEQYFGPGTRLTVT.

The V gene is TRBV27, the J gene TRBJ2-1; 9 positions match TRBD2. The CDR3 has 16 amino acids. Germline values: CDR1 MNHEY, CDR2 SMNVEV (reference sequence). The V gene end was trimmed by 4 bases and the J gene end by 1 base; junction bases not matched to a gene: 5. The CDR3 region is CASSYIAGGSYNEQFF. The CDR3 DNA reads as TGTGCCAGCAGTTATATTGCGGGAGGGTCCTACAATGAGCAGTTCTTC.

J is TRBJ2-7 and V is TRBV10-3; the match to TRBD1 covers 12 bases. The CDR3 consists of 16 residues. With V trimmed by 5 bases and J by 2 bases, 7 bases remained unmatched. Germline CDR1 ENHRY, CDR2 SYGVKD. In DNA form, the CDR3 reads TGTGCCATCAGTCCAGGGACAGGGGGCTTGACCTACGAGCAGTACTTC. This sequence encodes CAISPGTGGLTYEQYF.

The chain joins TRBV29-1 to TRBJ1-3; D is possibly TRBD1 (6 bases). The CDR3 has 13 residues. Trimming left V 2 bases short and J 2 bases short, with 7 bases between. Germline CDR1 SQVTM, CDR2 ANQGSEA. CDR3 sequence: CSVEQGTGNTIYF. DNA for the CDR3: TGCAGCGTTGAACAGGGGACTGGAAACACCATATATTTT.

The chain combines TRBV10-3 with TRBJ2-7; 7 bases are a match to TRBD2. This CDR3 is built from 15 residues. V lost 0 bases and J lost 1; bases outside the gene matches: 3. Germline-derived CDR1 and CDR2 are ENHRY and SYGVKD. CDR3 region: CAISESGTKSYEQYF. CDR3 DNA: TGTGCCATCAGTGAGTCGGGGACTAAATCCTACGAGCAGTACTTC.

This sequence joins TRBV2 and TRBJ2-5; TRBD2 agrees at 9 bases. The germline V gene encodes CDR1 SNHLY and CDR2 FYNNEI. V lost 3 bases and J lost 4; bases outside the gene matches: 9. CDR3 size: 16 residues. This chain's CDR3 is CASSEGGTSLRETQYF. In nucleotides, the CDR3 is TGTGCCAGCAGTGAGGGCGGGACTAGCTTACGAGAGACCCAGTACTTC.

The rearrangement uses TRBV7-3 and TRBJ2-3; 12 nucleotides match TRBD2. This CDR3 is built from 16 residues. Trimming removed 2 bases from V and 3 bases from J; junction bases left unmatched: 3. From germline, CDR1 is SGHTA and CDR2 FQGTGA. CDR3 DNA: TGTGCCAGCAGCTTAGGGCTAGCGGGAGGGACAGATACGCAGTATTTT. This translates into CASSLGLAGGTDTQYF.

The chain couples TRBV18 to TRBJ1-5, with TRBD1 matching 8 bases. The trim removed 10 bases at V and 1 base at J, leaving 6 bases unmatched. The length of the CDR3 is 14 residues. CDR1 and CDR2 (germline): KGHSH, LQKENI. Here the CDR3 reads CATTGGLSNQPQHF. CDR3 nucleotide sequence: TGTGCCACCACAGGGGGTTTGAGCAATCAGCCCCAGCATTTT.

A single count supports this clone. The J gene is TRBJ2-3, the V gene TRBV15; D not certain. Trimming pared 2 bases from V and 6 bases from J, leaving 15 bases between. The CDR3 consists of 15 residues. Germline CDR1 and CDR2: LNHNV and YYDKDF (reference sequence). CDR3 sequence reads: CATSRIFSTSDTQYF. The CDR3 bases are TGTGCCACCAGCAGAATATTCTCCACGAGTGATACGCAGTATTTT.

The chain has TRBV2 and TRBJ2-7, with a possible D match to TRBD1 (6 bases). Germline V gives CDR1 SNHLY, CDR2 FYNNEI. Trimming removed 4 bases at V and 3 bases at J, with 16 bases between. The CDR3 spans 15 residues. The CDR3 DNA sequence: TGTGCCAGCAGTGCAAAACTAGACAGGTACTACGAGCAGTACTTC. This sequence encodes CASSAKLDRYYEQYF.

V and J are TRBV15 and TRBJ2-7, with 7 bases fitting TRBD1. The V and J ends lost 4 bases and 2 bases, in that order; junction bases with no gene match: 8. Germline V gene lookup returns CDR1 LNHNV and CDR2 YYDKDF (reference sequence). The CDR3 sequence is 15 residues long. CDR3 nucleotide sequence: TGTGCCACCAGCATAAGACAGGGACAACCCTACGAGCAGTACTTC. Its translation is CATSIRQGQPYEQYF.

CDR3 nucleotide sequence: TGCGCCAGCAGCTTGCTCCCCTCGGGCTCTGGAAACACCATATATTTT. This codes for CASSLLPSGSGNTIYF. The chain recombines TRBV5-1 with TRBJ1-3; D is uncertain. The germline CDR1 and CDR2 sequences are SGHRS and YFSETQ. Trimming shortened V by 1 base and J by 0 bases, and 11 bases separated the two germline ends. The CDR3 length is 16 residues.

The chain couples TRBV4-1 to TRBJ1-3, with 11 bases matching TRBD1. The trim removed 0 bases at V and 5 bases at J, leaving 12 bases unmatched. Germline lookup yields CDR1 MGHRA and CDR2 YSYEKL. The CDR3 consists of 19 residues. CDR3 coding DNA: TGCGCCAGCAGCCAAGAGGGATCGACGGACAGGGGGCGCAGAAACACCATATATTTT. Translated: CASSQEGSTDRGRRNTIYF.